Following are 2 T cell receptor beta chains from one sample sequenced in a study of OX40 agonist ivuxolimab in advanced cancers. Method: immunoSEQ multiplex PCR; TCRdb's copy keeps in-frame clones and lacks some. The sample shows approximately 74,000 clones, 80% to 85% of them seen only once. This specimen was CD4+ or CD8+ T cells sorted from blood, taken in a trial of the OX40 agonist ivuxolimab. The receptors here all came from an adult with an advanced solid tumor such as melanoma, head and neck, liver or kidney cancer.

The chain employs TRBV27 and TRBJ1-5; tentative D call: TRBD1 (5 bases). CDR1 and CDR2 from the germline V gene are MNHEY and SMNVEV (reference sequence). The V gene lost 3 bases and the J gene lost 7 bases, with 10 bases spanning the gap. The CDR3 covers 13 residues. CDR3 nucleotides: TGTGCCAGCAGTTTGGAGGGGCGACAGCCCCAGCATTTT. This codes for CASSLEGRQPQHF.

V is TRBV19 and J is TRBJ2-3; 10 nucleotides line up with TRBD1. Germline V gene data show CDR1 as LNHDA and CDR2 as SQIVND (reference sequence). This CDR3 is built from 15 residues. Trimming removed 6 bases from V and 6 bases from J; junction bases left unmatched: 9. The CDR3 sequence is CASRTPGQGLDTQYF. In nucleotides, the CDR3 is TGTGCCAGTAGGACGCCGGGACAGGGGCTTGATACGCAGTATTTT.